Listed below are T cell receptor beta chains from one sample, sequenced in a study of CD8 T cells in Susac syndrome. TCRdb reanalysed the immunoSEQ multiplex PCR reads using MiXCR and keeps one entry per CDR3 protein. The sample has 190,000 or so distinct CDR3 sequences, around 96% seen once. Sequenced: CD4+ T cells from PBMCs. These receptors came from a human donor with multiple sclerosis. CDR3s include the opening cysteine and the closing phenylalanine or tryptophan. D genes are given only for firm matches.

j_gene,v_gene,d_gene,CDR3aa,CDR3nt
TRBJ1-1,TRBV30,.,CAYRDGGVNTEAFF,TGTGCCTACCGGGACGGCGGAGTGAACACTGAAGCTTTCTTT
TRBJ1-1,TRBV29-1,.,CSVFPGVAALPAFF,TGCAGCGTCTTCCCCGGGGTGGCAGCCCTTCCAGCTTTCTTT
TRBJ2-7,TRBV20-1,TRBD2,CSARAGGSGSITEQYF,TGCAGTGCTAGAGCCGGAGGTAGCGGGAGCATCACGGAGCAGTACTTC
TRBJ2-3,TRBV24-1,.,CATSDFGELATTDTQYF,TGTGCCACCAGTGATTTTGGGGAGTTAGCCACCACAGATACGCAGTATTTT
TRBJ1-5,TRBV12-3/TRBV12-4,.,CASSSARSGLNQPQHF,TGTGCCAGCAGTTCGGCACGGTCGGGGCTCAATCAGCCCCAGCATTTT
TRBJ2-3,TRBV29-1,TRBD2,CSVSETSGAITQYF,TGCAGCGTCTCCGAGACTAGCGGGGCTATAACGCAGTATTTT
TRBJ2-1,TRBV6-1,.,CASSENRARFF,TGTGCCAGCAGTGAAAACAGGGCCCGGTTCTTC
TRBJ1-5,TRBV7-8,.,CASSSRPEGQPQHF,TGTGCCAGCAGCAGCCGCCCTGAAGGGCAGCCCCAGCATTTT
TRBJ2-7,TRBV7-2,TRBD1,CASSSPDRGFYEQYF,TGTGCCAGCAGCTCCCCGGACAGGGGGTTCTACGAGCAGTACTTC
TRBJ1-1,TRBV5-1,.,CASSQQMNTEAFF,TGCGCCAGCAGCCAACAGATGAACACTGAAGCTTTCTTT
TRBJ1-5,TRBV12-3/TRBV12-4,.,CASALGQPQHF,TGTGCCAGCGCCCTGGGTCAGCCCCAGCATTTT
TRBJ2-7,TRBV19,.,CAGVLYDFYEQYF,TGTGCCGGGGTCCTCTATGACTTCTACGAGCAGTACTTC
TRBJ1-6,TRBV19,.,CASSSDSENSPLHF,TGTGCCAGTAGTTCCGACAGCGAGAATTCACCCCTCCACTTT
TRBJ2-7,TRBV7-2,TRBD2,CASSASWREGRNEQYF,TGTGCCAGCAGCGCCAGTTGGCGGGAGGGCCGCAACGAGCAGTACTTC
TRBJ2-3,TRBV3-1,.,CASSQVTISTDTQYF,TGTGCCAGCAGCCAAGTAACTATAAGCACAGATACGCAGTATTTT
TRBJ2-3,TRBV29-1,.,CSGRRALLDTQYF,TGCAGCGGACGGCGAGCCCTACTTGATACGCAGTATTTT
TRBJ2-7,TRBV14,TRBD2,CASSRGLAGVYEQYF,TGTGCCAGCAGCCGTGGACTAGCGGGGGTCTACGAGCAGTACTTC
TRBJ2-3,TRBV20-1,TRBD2,CSARDYFSTDTQYF,TGCAGTGCCAGGGACTACTTTAGCACAGATACGCAGTATTTT
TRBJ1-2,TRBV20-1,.,CSARDPDGGYTF,TGCAGTGCTAGAGACCCCGACGGGGGCTACACCTTC
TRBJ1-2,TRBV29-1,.,CSADNLANYGYTF,TGCAGCGCCGACAACCTTGCTAACTATGGCTACACCTTC
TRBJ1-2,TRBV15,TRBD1,CATSRTHSRDRRYGYTF,TGTGCCACCAGCAGAACTCATTCACGGGACAGGAGATATGGCTACACCTTC
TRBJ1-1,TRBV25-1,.,CASSFRLQGEAFF,TGTGCCAGCAGTTTCAGGCTCCAGGGGGAAGCTTTCTTT